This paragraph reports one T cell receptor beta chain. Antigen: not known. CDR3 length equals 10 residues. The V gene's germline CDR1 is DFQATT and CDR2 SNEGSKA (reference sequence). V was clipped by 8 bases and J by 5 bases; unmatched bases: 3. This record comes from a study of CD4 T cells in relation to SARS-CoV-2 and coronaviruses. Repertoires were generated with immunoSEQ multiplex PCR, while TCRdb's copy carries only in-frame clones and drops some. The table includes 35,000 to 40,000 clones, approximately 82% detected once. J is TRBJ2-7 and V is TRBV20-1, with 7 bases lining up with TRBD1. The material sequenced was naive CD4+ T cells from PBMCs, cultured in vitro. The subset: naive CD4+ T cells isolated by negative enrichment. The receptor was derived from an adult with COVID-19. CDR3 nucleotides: TGCAGTTTACAGGGGAACGAGCAGTACTTC. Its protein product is CSLQGNEQYF.